The sequence of this T cell receptor beta chain was determined in a study of blood T cell repertoires in COVID-19. Study-wide background: Acute and convalescent COVID-19 samples came from the United States, Italy and Spain. From T cells, B-cell-depleted T cells, or PBMCs came the material, which was cDNA or gDNA.

How the authors handled the data: It was from reference gene primer amplification that nucleated cell counts were estimated. The protocol was immunoSEQ multiplex PCR, while the TCRdb copy is restricted to in-frame clones and leaves out a portion. V and J calls and clone size come straight from that table; D and trimming were deduced from the DNA. The sample lists 240,000 or so clones, about 83% occurring once. The CDR3 contains 14 residues. V lost 4 bases and J 14 bases, leaving 18 bases between the germline ends. CDR1 SGHDN and CDR2 FVKESK come from the germline V gene. The sequence derives from a man aged 30 to 39 who had recovered from COVID-19. The chain couples TRBV14 to TRBJ1-6; perhaps TRBD1 as D (6 bases). The sample taken for sequencing was peripheral blood. The CDR3 loop reads CASSRDIGFEALHF. In nucleotides, the CDR3 is TGTGCCAGCAGCCGGGACATAGGTTTTGAGGCCCTCCACTTT. The whole variable domain, filled in from reference TRBV14 and TRBJ1-6, reads EAGVTQFPSHSVIEKGQTVTLRCDPISGHDNLYWYRRVMGKEIKFLLHFVKESKQDESGMPNNRFLAERTGGTYSTLKVQPAELEDSGVYFCASSRDIGFEALHFGNGTRLTVT.